Listed below are T cell receptor beta chains from one sample, sequenced in a study of T-cell memory formation after mild COVID-19. A single record per CDR3 protein comes from TCRdb applying MiXCR to the 5' RACE reads. Of 55,000 to 65,000 distinct CDR3 sequences listed, 8% to 9.5% are singletons. The sample consisted of PBMCs or a T cell subset sorted from them (not recorded which). All receptors come from a man younger than 35 who had mild COVID-19 (a few samples of this study predate the infection). Cell type and time point are not known. Both conserved end residues are part of each CDR3. D genes are given only for firm matches. Clone size is shown for a subset of rows, as once, few, many or a class of expanded clone.

length: 13
J: TRBJ2-3
size: few
V: TRBV11-3
D: NA
DNA: TGTGCCAGCAGCTCCGAAATGGGGCATACGCAGTATTTT
CDR3: CASSSEMGHTQYF

length: 13
J: TRBJ2-4
size: few
V: TRBV10-3
D: TRBD1
DNA: TGTGCCTCCCAGACAGGGGAGGCCAACATTCAGTACTTC
CDR3: CASQTGEANIQYF

length: 11
J: TRBJ1-1
size: NA
V: TRBV12-3/TRBV12-4
D: NA
DNA: TGTGCCAGCAGATGGCGGTTTGAAGCTTTCTTT
CDR3: CASRWRFEAFF

length: 11
J: TRBJ1-1
size: many
V: TRBV20-1
D: TRBD1
DNA: TGCGTGACAGGGGCGGCCACTGAAGCTTTCTTT
CDR3: CVTGAATEAFF

length: 16
J: TRBJ2-1
size: NA
V: TRBV4-2
D: NA
DNA: TGTGCCAGCAGCCAAGCGGGTAGTAGCTCCTACAATGAGCAGTTCTTC
CDR3: CASSQAGSSSYNEQFF

length: 14
J: TRBJ2-3
size: many
V: TRBV7-9
D: TRBD2
DNA: TGTGCCAGCAGTCCTAGCGGGGCGGCAGATACGCAGTATTTT
CDR3: CASSPSGAADTQYF

length: 15
J: TRBJ2-7
size: NA
V: TRBV2
D: TRBD2
DNA: TGTGCCAGCAGTGAAGGGTGGGGGGGACCCTACGAGCAGTACTTC
CDR3: CASSEGWGGPYEQYF

length: 14
J: TRBJ2-3
size: many
V: TRBV10-3
D: NA
DNA: TGTGCCATCAGAACGGGGCCAGGGGGGGATACGCAGTATTTT
CDR3: CAIRTGPGGDTQYF

length: 15
J: TRBJ2-3
size: few
V: TRBV28
D: TRBD2
DNA: TGTGCCAGCAGTCTAGCGGGGGCCAACACAGATACGCAGTATTTT
CDR3: CASSLAGANTDTQYF

length: 15
J: TRBJ1-1
size: many
V: TRBV5-1
D: NA
DNA: TGCGCCAGCAGCTTGACGACAGGAACTAACACTGAAGCTTTCTTT
CDR3: CASSLTTGTNTEAFF

length: 15
J: TRBJ2-1
size: many
V: TRBV6-5
D: TRBD1
DNA: TGTGCCAGCACTTCCCGCCCGACAGGGGGTTCTGAGCAGTTCTTC
CDR3: CASTSRPTGGSEQFF

length: 15
J: TRBJ2-5
size: NA
V: TRBV7-9
D: TRBD2
DNA: TGTGCCAGCAGCTCGGGACTAGCGGGCTTCGAGACCCAGTACTTC
CDR3: CASSSGLAGFETQYF

length: 15
J: TRBJ1-3
size: NA
V: TRBV18
D: NA
DNA: TGTGCCAGCTCATCGACGGGGGGCGCTTCCAACACCATATATTTT
CDR3: CASSSTGGASNTIYF

length: 14
J: TRBJ1-2
size: NA
V: TRBV5-1
D: NA
DNA: TGCGCCACCCTCCTCGGGCTCCTTAACTATGGCTACACCTTC
CDR3: CATLLGLLNYGYTF

length: 15
J: TRBJ2-3
size: many
V: TRBV7-2
D: TRBD2
DNA: TGTGCCAGCAGCTTAGGTGCTAGCGGGGGGAATCGGCAGTATTTT
CDR3: CASSLGASGGNRQYF

length: 19
J: TRBJ2-1
size: NA
V: TRBV28
D: TRBD2
DNA: TGTGCCAGCAGCCTACCGGGACTAGCGGGGACGAGCTCCTACAATGAGCAGTTCTTC
CDR3: CASSLPGLAGTSSYNEQFF

length: 17
J: TRBJ2-1
size: NA
V: TRBV7-3
D: NA
DNA: TGTGCCAGCAGCTTAACGAGCTCTAAAGCTGTATACAATGAGCAGTTCTTC
CDR3: CASSLTSSKAVYNEQFF

length: 12
J: TRBJ1-2
size: many
V: TRBV5-1
D: NA
DNA: TGCGCCAGCAGCTTGGCCGGGTATGGCTACACCTTC
CDR3: CASSLAGYGYTF

length: 14
J: TRBJ1-2
size: many
V: TRBV10-3
D: NA
DNA: TGTGCCATCAGTGAACAGGGTGCTCGCTATGGCTACACCTTC
CDR3: CAISEQGARYGYTF

length: 15
J: TRBJ2-1
size: few
V: TRBV20-1
D: TRBD2
DNA: TGCAGTGCTCCACAGGTGGCGGGGGGGCGAAATGAGCAGTTCTTC
CDR3: CSAPQVAGGRNEQFF

length: 15
J: TRBJ2-2
size: many
V: TRBV5-1
D: NA
DNA: TGCGCCAGCAGCTTGGACAGACCGAACACCGGGGAGCTGTTTTTT
CDR3: CASSLDRPNTGELFF

length: 13
J: TRBJ2-7
size: few
V: TRBV29-1
D: NA
DNA: TGCAGCGTTGTAGGTTCGGGGACCTACGAGCAGTACTTC
CDR3: CSVVGSGTYEQYF

length: 13
J: TRBJ2-5
size: many
V: TRBV7-2
D: NA
DNA: TGTGCCAGCCGAAGGACGGGCTTAGGGTCCCAGTACTTC
CDR3: CASRRTGLGSQYF

length: 14
J: TRBJ2-1
size: NA
V: TRBV7-2
D: NA
DNA: TGTGCCAGCAGCGTCCGGGACCCCGACAATGAGCAGTTCTTC
CDR3: CASSVRDPDNEQFF

length: 15
J: TRBJ2-3
size: many
V: TRBV7-2
D: NA
DNA: TGTGCCAGCAGCTTAGTTGGGGGGAGGACAGATACGCAGTATTTT
CDR3: CASSLVGGRTDTQYF

length: 14
J: TRBJ1-4
size: NA
V: TRBV12-3/TRBV12-4
D: NA
DNA: TGTGCCAGCAGCCCTTCGACGAGGGGCGAAAAACTGTTTTTT
CDR3: CASSPSTRGEKLFF

length: 15
J: TRBJ1-1
size: few
V: TRBV5-1
D: NA
DNA: TGCGCCAGCACCGAGACAGGCTGGAGGGGCACTGAAGCTTTCTTT
CDR3: CASTETGWRGTEAFF

length: 16
J: TRBJ1-6
size: NA
V: TRBV7-2
D: NA
DNA: TGTGCCAGCAGCTTATTTGAGACGGCCTATAATTCACCCCTCCACTTT
CDR3: CASSLFETAYNSPLHF

length: 13
J: TRBJ2-5
size: many
V: TRBV29-1
D: NA
DNA: TGCAGCGGCCTCGACAGAACTCAAGAGACCCAGTACTTC
CDR3: CSGLDRTQETQYF

length: 15
J: TRBJ1-2
size: NA
V: TRBV10-3
D: TRBD1
DNA: TGTGCCATCAGTGAGTCCGGACAGGATAACTATGGCTACACCTTC
CDR3: CAISESGQDNYGYTF

length: 18
J: TRBJ2-3
size: few
V: TRBV5-5
D: NA
DNA: TGTGCCAGCAGCTCCACCCGGTGGGGGGGGCTCTTCACAGATACGCAGTATTTT
CDR3: CASSSTRWGGLFTDTQYF

length: 15
J: TRBJ1-6
size: NA
V: TRBV28
D: TRBD1
DNA: TGTGCCAGCAGGACAGGGATGTCCTATAATTCACCCCTCCACTTT
CDR3: CASRTGMSYNSPLHF

length: 16
J: TRBJ2-3
size: few
V: TRBV7-3
D: TRBD2
DNA: TGTGCCAGCAGCCGATCTAGCGGGGAAGGCACAGATACGCAGTATTTT
CDR3: CASSRSSGEGTDTQYF

length: 14
J: TRBJ1-2
size: NA
V: TRBV12-3/TRBV12-4
D: NA
DNA: TGTGCCAGCAGTGGAACAGGGAAAGGATGGGGCTACACCTTC
CDR3: CASSGTGKGWGYTF

length: 13
J: TRBJ2-1
size: few
V: TRBV12-5
D: NA
DNA: TGTGCTAGTGGTTTGGAACCCGGGGTCGAGCAGTTCTTC
CDR3: CASGLEPGVEQFF

length: 17
J: TRBJ2-5
size: few
V: TRBV7-9
D: NA
DNA: TGTGCCAGCAGCCCACCCCAACCGGGGGCAGCAGGAGAGACCCAGTACTTC
CDR3: CASSPPQPGAAGETQYF

length: 13
J: TRBJ2-5
size: few
V: TRBV7-2
D: NA
DNA: TGTGCCAGCAGCGCGACGTACCAAGAGACCCAGTACTTC
CDR3: CASSATYQETQYF

length: 14
J: TRBJ1-4
size: NA
V: TRBV20-1
D: NA
DNA: TGCAGTGAAATCGGTGGGACAACTAATGAAAAACTGTTTTTT
CDR3: CSEIGGTTNEKLFF

length: 9
J: TRBJ2-1
size: few
V: TRBV20-1
D: NA
DNA: TGCAGTGCTAGAAGTGAGCAGTTCTTC
CDR3: CSARSEQFF

length: 14
J: TRBJ2-3
size: few
V: TRBV20-1
D: TRBD1
DNA: TGCAGTGCTGAAACAGGGGCTAGCACAGATACGCAGTATTTT
CDR3: CSAETGASTDTQYF

length: 13
J: TRBJ2-3
size: few
V: TRBV4-3
D: NA
DNA: TGCGCCAGCAGCCAAGAAGGGGTAGATACGCAGTATTTT
CDR3: CASSQEGVDTQYF

length: 13
J: TRBJ2-1
size: NA
V: TRBV11-2
D: NA
DNA: TGTGCCAGCAGCTTAGTCCTAGCCAATGAGCAGTTCTTC
CDR3: CASSLVLANEQFF

length: 14
J: TRBJ2-1
size: NA
V: TRBV6-6
D: NA
DNA: TGTGCCAGCAGTTATGGTGCTAGCGACAATGAGCAGTTCTTC
CDR3: CASSYGASDNEQFF

length: 16
J: TRBJ2-1
size: NA
V: TRBV7-9
D: TRBD1
DNA: TGTGCCAGCAGCCCCGGGAAACAGGGGTCCTACAATGAGCAGTTCTTC
CDR3: CASSPGKQGSYNEQFF

length: 15
J: TRBJ2-1
size: few
V: TRBV9
D: TRBD2
DNA: TGTGCCAGCACTTCAAAGAGCGGGGGGGTAAATGAGCAGTTCTTC
CDR3: CASTSKSGGVNEQFF

length: 13
J: TRBJ2-3
size: many
V: TRBV12-3/TRBV12-4
D: NA
DNA: TGTGCCAGCAGCCAGGGACGGGCAACGGCGCAGTATTTT
CDR3: CASSQGRATAQYF

length: 14
J: TRBJ2-1
size: few
V: TRBV7-2
D: TRBD2
DNA: TGTGCCAGCAGCTTAGAAAGCGGGGGGGCTCAGGAGTTCTTC
CDR3: CASSLESGGAQEFF

length: 14
J: TRBJ2-3
size: NA
V: TRBV7-9
D: NA
DNA: TGTGCCAGCACTCCCAACGGGGTGAAAGATACGCAGTATTTT
CDR3: CASTPNGVKDTQYF

length: 13
J: TRBJ2-1
size: NA
V: TRBV5-1
D: NA
DNA: TGCGCCAGCAGCGGGAACTTAGACGGTGAGCAGTTCTTC
CDR3: CASSGNLDGEQFF

length: 13
J: TRBJ1-6
size: few
V: TRBV12-3/TRBV12-4
D: NA
DNA: TGTGCCAGCAGTTTAGACAGGGTCGCACCCCTCCACTTT
CDR3: CASSLDRVAPLHF

length: 14
J: TRBJ1-1
size: few
V: TRBV20-1
D: NA
DNA: TGCAGTGCTAGAGATTGGACGGAGAACACTGAAGCTTTCTTT
CDR3: CSARDWTENTEAFF